A single sample is the source of the 21 T cell receptor beta chains below, sequenced in a study of graft-versus-host responses after intestinal transplantation. The assay was immunoSEQ multiplex PCR, and TCRdb's table has in-frame clones only and misses some. Altogether some 150,000 clones are present, around 90% being singletons, with the ten largest covering about 0.18%. No antigen has been assigned to these receptors. The material was unstimulated CD4+ T cells sorted from spleen or lymph node cells, obtained before intestinal transplant. The receptor source for this set is a human donor who received an intestinal transplant.

The chain joins TRBV12-1 to TRBJ2-7; TRBD2, as called in the table, went unchecked against the DNA. TRBV12-1 is classified as a pseudogene. There are 18 residues in the CDR3. CDR3 coding DNA: TGTGCCAGCAGCCCGGGACTAGCGGGGCCCATTACTTTGTACGAGCAGTACTTC. It yields the protein CASSPGLAGPITLYEQYF.

V is TRBV28 and J is TRBJ2-7; the match to TRBD2 covers 13 bases. Unmatched junction bases numbered 9, after V lost 2 bases and J lost 2 bases. Germline loops: CDR1 MDHEN, CDR2 SYDVKM. This CDR3 spans 18 amino acids. The DNA of the CDR3 is TGTGCCAGCAGTTTACGGACTAGCGGGAGAGCAAAAACCTACGAGCAGTACTTC. It is translated as CASSLRTSGRAKTYEQYF. The full variable domain, completed using reference TRBV28 and TRBJ2-7, is DVKVTQSSRYLVKRTGEKVFLECVQDMDHENMFWYRQDPGLGLRLIYFSYDVKMKEKGDIPEGYSVSREKKERFSLILESASTNQTSMYLCASSLRTSGRAKTYEQYFGPGTRLTVT.

The chain has TRBV2 and TRBJ2-1; 14 nucleotides agree with TRBD2. Per germline, CDR1 SNHLY and CDR2 FYNNEI. Losses at the gene ends were 7 bases for V and 2 bases for J; bases not matched to a gene: 7. This CDR3 contains 17 residues. This CDR3 reads CASIGTSGRKAYNEQFF. CDR3 coding DNA: TGTGCCAGCATCGGGACTAGCGGGAGAAAAGCCTACAATGAGCAGTTCTTC.

The chain links TRBV4-1 to TRBJ2-6; D gene unclear. Germline-derived CDR1 and CDR2 are MGHRA and YSYEKL. The CDR3 has 16 residues. V gave up 0 bases and J gave up 0 bases, with 6 bases separating them. The CDR3 is CASSQEPLSGANVLTF. Written as DNA, the CDR3 is TGCGCCAGCAGCCAAGAGCCGCTCTCTGGGGCCAACGTCCTGACTTTC.

The rearrangement links TRBV4-3 to TRBJ2-3; D not certain. The germline V and J ends were trimmed by 0 bases and 1 base, with 8 bases remaining between them. The CDR3 loop spans 15 amino acids. Germline lookup yields CDR1 LGHNA and CDR2 YSLEER. The CDR3 sequence: CASSQDTAGTDTQYF. The CDR3 coding sequence is TGCGCCAGCAGCCAAGATACAGCTGGCACAGATACGCAGTATTTT.

This chain uses TRBV6-5 with TRBJ2-5; TRBD1 might be the D (5 bases). The CDR3 consists of 12 residues. V gave up 2 bases and J gave up 4 bases, with 5 bases separating them. Looked up from germline, CDR1 is MNHEY and CDR2 is SVGAGI. The CDR3 spells CASSYRGETQYF. The CDR3 DNA reads TGTGCCAGCAGTTACAGGGGAGAGACCCAGTACTTC.

The CDR3 sequence: CASSRGEGTETQYF. The CDR3, as DNA: TGTGCCAGCAGCCGTGGTGAGGGGACGGAGACCCAGTACTTC. The rearrangement uses TRBV6-5 and TRBJ2-5; either TRBD1 or TRBD2 may supply D (5 bases each). V was trimmed by 6 bases and J by 5 bases, leaving 16 bases between them. Germline CDR1 and CDR2: MNHEY and SVGAGI. This CDR3 contains 14 residues.

The genes are TRBV6-5 and TRBJ2-2, with 9 bases lining up with TRBD1. The CDR3 length is 15 residues. V lost 5 bases to trimming and J lost 7 bases; unmatched junction nucleotides: 8. Germline values: CDR1 MNHEY, CDR2 SVGAGI. The CDR3 is CASSTLGTGRGELFF. CDR3 DNA: TGTGCCAGCAGTACCCTAGGGACAGGGCGCGGGGAGCTGTTTTTT.

The chain recombines TRBV4-1 with TRBJ1-1, with 10 nucleotides matching TRBD1. Germline V gives CDR1 MGHRA, CDR2 YSYEKL. With V trimmed by 3 bases and J by 8 bases, 6 bases remained unmatched. The CDR3 has 14 residues. The CDR3 protein is CASSHRQGAGEAFF. The CDR3 DNA reads as TGCGCCAGCAGCCATAGACAGGGGGCTGGGGAAGCTTTCTTT.

V and J are TRBV6-5 and TRBJ1-2; D might be TRBD1 (6 bases). The CDR3 loop spans 15 amino acids. The ends were cut back, 6 bases at V and 0 bases at J, with 14 bases in the middle. Per the germline V gene, CDR1 is MNHEY and CDR2 is SVGAGI. The CDR3 sequence: CASSSTGLANYGYTF. The CDR3 nucleotides are TGTGCCAGCAGCTCGACAGGCCTAGCTAACTATGGCTACACCTTC.

The rearrangement uses TRBV4-1 and TRBJ2-1; 9 nucleotides agree with TRBD2. This CDR3 is 20 amino acids long. V shed 2 bases, J shed 1 base, and the junction held 15 bases outside the gene matches. Germline values: CDR1 MGHRA, CDR2 YSYEKL. The CDR3 sequence is CASSQRAGGLAGRSYNEQFF. The CDR3 nucleotides read TGCGCCAGCAGCCAACGGGCCGGGGGGCTAGCGGGACGGTCCTACAATGAGCAGTTCTTC.

This clone has just a few counts. The chain uses TRBV5-6 and TRBJ2-3, with 10 bases aligning to TRBD1. This CDR3 region has 15 residues. V lost 0 bases and J lost 3; bases outside the gene matches: 1. Germline values: CDR1 SGHDT, CDR2 YYEEEE. The CDR3 nucleotides are TGTGCCAGCAGCTTGGGACAGGGGGCGACAGATACGCAGTATTTT. Translated, it gives CASSLGQGATDTQYF.

This chain uses TRBV2 with TRBJ1-1, with no clear D. V was shortened by 7 bases and J by 11 bases, with 20 bases between the two germline ends. Germline V gene sequence: CDR1 SNHLY, CDR2 FYNNEI. The CDR3 is 13 residues long. The CDR3 region is CASNNLRTLYAFF. The CDR3 DNA reads as TGTGCCAGCAATAACCTCAGGACCCTTTATGCTTTCTTT.

The gene calls are TRBV27 and TRBJ2-1; D is possibly TRBD2 (5 bases). Per the germline V gene, CDR1 is MNHEY and CDR2 is SMNVEV (reference sequence). Trimming took off 5 bases at V and 9 bases at J, with 23 bases between the two ends. The CDR3 length is 16 residues. The CDR3 spells CASSQDFRERFAEQFF. The CDR3 coding sequence is TGTGCCAGCAGTCAGGACTTTCGAGAGCGTTTTGCTGAGCAGTTCTTC.

The rearrangement uses TRBV5-6 and TRBJ2-7; D possibly matches TRBD1 or TRBD2 (5 bases each). The V gene lost 4 bases and the J gene lost 2 bases, with 10 bases spanning the gap. This CDR3 comprises 13 residues. Germline V gives CDR1 SGHDT, CDR2 YYEEEE. DNA of the CDR3: TGTGCCAGCAGCCGGGGCAGGCCCTACGAGCAGTACTTC. Its translation is CASSRGRPYEQYF.

The chain couples TRBV7-2 to TRBJ2-3; 7 nucleotides line up with TRBD1. CDR1 and CDR2 from the germline V gene are SGHTA and FQGNSA. Trimming took 5 bases from V and 3 from J; bases not matched to a gene: 8. CDR3 length equals 15 residues. CDR3 coding DNA: TGTGCCAGCAGCCAACAAGGACAGGCGACAGATACGCAGTATTTT. This gives the protein CASSQQGQATDTQYF.

This clone was detected once. The chain employs TRBV28 and TRBJ2-4, with a possible D match to TRBD2 (5 bases). Trimming removed 9 bases at V and 0 bases at J, with 9 bases between. Germline V gene sequence: CDR1 MDHEN, CDR2 SYDVKM. This CDR3 contains 13 residues. CDR3 nucleotides: TGTGCCAGTAGAGCGGTAGCCAAAAACATTCAGTACTTC. Encoded protein: CASRAVAKNIQYF.

The rearrangement links TRBV18 to TRBJ1-6, with 8 positions matching TRBD1. Germline CDR1 and CDR2: KGHSH and LQKENI. V lost 8 bases, J lost 10 bases, and 19 bases stayed unmatched. The CDR3 runs to 17 residues. This CDR3 reads CASGGQGELRGKSPLHF. The CDR3 nucleotides are TGTGCCAGCGGAGGACAGGGTGAACTCCGAGGTAAATCACCCCTCCACTTT. The complete variable domain, with remaining parts taken from reference TRBV18 and TRBJ1-6, reads NAGVMQNPRHLVRRRGQEARLRCSPMKGHSHVYWYRQLPEEGLKFMVYLQKENIIDESGMPKERFSAEFPKEGPSILRIQQVVRGDSAAYFCASGGQGELRGKSPLHFGNGTRLTVT.

The rearrangement links TRBV19 to TRBJ1-5, with 8 bases identical to TRBD1. After removal of 8 bases from V and 4 bases from J, the junction contained 7 bases not matched to a gene. Germline CDR1 and CDR2: LNHDA and SQIVND (reference sequence). This CDR3 region has 14 residues. CDR3 sequence reads: CASCTGGRNQPQHF. CDR3 sequence (DNA): TGTGCCAGTTGTACAGGGGGGAGGAATCAGCCCCAGCATTTT.

The chain combines TRBV10-3 with TRBJ2-1; TRBD1 matches at 9 bases. The V gene end was trimmed by 10 bases and the J gene end by 4 bases; junction bases not matched to a gene: 11. Germline V gene data show CDR1 as ENHRY and CDR2 as SYGVKD. This CDR3 spans 15 amino acids. The CDR3 DNA reads TGTGCCAACGAAGGCCGGGACAGGGTATACAATGAGCAGTTCTTC. Amino acid sequence: CANEGRDRVYNEQFF.

V and J are TRBV6-5 and TRBJ2-5; possibly TRBD2 for D (5 bases). The CDR3 consists of 14 residues. Between the trimmed V and J ends, which lost 2 bases and 5 bases, there was a span of 12 bases. Germline loops: CDR1 MNHEY, CDR2 SVGAGI. The CDR3 region has the DNA TGTGCCAGCAGTTACCTAGCCTCTTCGGAGACCCAGTACTTC. Protein sequence: CASSYLASSETQYF.